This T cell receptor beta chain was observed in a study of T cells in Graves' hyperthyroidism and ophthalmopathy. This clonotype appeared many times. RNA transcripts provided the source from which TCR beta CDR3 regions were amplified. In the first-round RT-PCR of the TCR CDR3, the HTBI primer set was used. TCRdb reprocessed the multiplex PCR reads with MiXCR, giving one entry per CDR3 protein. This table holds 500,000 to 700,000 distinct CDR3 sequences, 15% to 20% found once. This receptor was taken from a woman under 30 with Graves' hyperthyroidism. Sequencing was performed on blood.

In DNA form, the CDR3 reads TGTGCCAGCAGTTTTGGGGGGGCAGATCAGCCCCAGCATTTT. As protein: CASSFGGADQPQHF. The rearrangement joins TRBV28 to TRBJ1-5; TRBD1 might be the D (6 bases). Germline loops: CDR1 MDHEN, CDR2 SYDVKM. Trimming removed 3 bases from V and 5 bases from J, with 11 bases in between. The CDR3 is made up of 14 amino acids.